The following is a T cell receptor beta chain sequence with its context. These data are taken from a study of T cell responses to AZD1222 COVID-19 vaccine. The protocol was immunoSEQ multiplex PCR, while the TCRdb copy is restricted to in-frame clones and leaves out a portion. Counted here are about 67,000 clones, around 80% occurring once; the ten biggest clones make up approximately 22%. Germline CDR1 reads GTSNPN; CDR2 reads SVGIG (reference sequence). The CDR3 runs to 15 residues. Trimming took off 1 base at V and 9 bases at J, with 16 bases between the two ends. This receptor was taken from an adult in good health. V usage is TRBV30 and J usage is TRBJ1-6; D is possibly TRBD1 (5 bases). The specimen was peripheral blood, collected on day 0 of AZD1222 vaccination. The CDR3 sequence: CAWSAFTTGTSPLHF. The CDR3 DNA reads TGTGCCTGGAGTGCCTTCACGACTGGGACTTCACCCCTCCACTTT.